This T cell receptor beta chain was captured by sequencing in a study of shared clonotypes between healthy human individuals. In the source study's methods: Filtering differed since immunoSEQ provided only junctions, with no quality scores. Produced via immunoSEQ multiplex PCR; TCRdb's table is partial and in-frame only. The V and J calls and clone size are taken from that table; D and trimming were inferred from the DNA. The data contain roughly 2.2 million clones, about nine tenths of them singletons. Turning to this clone: Its antigen is unidentified.

Splitting of CD4+ cells produced CD45RA+ naive and CD45RA-negative memory subsets. Germline V gene sequence: CDR1 SNHLY, CDR2 FYNNEI. This CDR3 contains 13 residues. Trimming left V 7 bases short and J 0 bases short, with 10 bases between. Points from the study as a whole: Naive CD4 clonotype sharing across several donors was about 5%. Memory subsets had estimated richness that was generally smaller than that of naive subsets.

The clonotype originates from a man aged 18 to 29 in good health. Some clones in this sample may be carry-over from other donors' samples. The sample comprised naive CD4+ T cells from PBMCs. Subset in this sample: CD45RA+ positively selected. The genes are TRBV2 and TRBJ2-7; tentatively, D is TRBD2 (6 bases). CDR3 protein: CASISGSSYEQYF. In DNA, the CDR3 is TGTGCCAGCATTTCCGGGAGCTCCTACGAGCAGTACTTC.